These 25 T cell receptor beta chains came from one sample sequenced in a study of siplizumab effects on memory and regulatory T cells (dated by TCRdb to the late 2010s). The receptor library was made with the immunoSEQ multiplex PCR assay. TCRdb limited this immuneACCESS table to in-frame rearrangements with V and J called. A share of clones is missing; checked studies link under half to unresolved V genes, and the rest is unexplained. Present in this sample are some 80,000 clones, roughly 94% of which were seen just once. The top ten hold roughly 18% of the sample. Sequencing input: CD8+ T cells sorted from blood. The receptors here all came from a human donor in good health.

CDR3 DNA: TGCAGCGTTGTGGGCTATGCGGGTCTAATTTACCCTAGCACAGATACGCAGTATTTT. Translation gives CSVVGYAGLIYPSTDTQYF. The gene calls are TRBV29-1 and TRBJ2-3, with D possibly being TRBD2 (5 bases). V lost 4 bases and J 0 bases, leaving 26 bases between the germline ends. The germline CDR1 and CDR2 sequences are SQVTM and ANQGSEA. CDR3 size: 19 residues.

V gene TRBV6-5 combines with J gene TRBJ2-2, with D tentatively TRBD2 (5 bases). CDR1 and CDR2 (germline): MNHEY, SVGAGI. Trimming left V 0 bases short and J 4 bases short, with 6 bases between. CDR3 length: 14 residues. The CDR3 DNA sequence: TGTGCCAGCAGTTACTCGGGAGTCACCGGGGAGCTGTTTTTT. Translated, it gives CASSYSGVTGELFF.

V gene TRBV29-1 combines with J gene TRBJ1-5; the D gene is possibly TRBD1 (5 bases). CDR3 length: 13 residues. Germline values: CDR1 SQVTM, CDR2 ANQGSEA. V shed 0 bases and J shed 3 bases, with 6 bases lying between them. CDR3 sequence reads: CSVEEGVNQPQHF. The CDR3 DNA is TGCAGCGTTGAAGAGGGGGTCAATCAGCCCCAGCATTTT. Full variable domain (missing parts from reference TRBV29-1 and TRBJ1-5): SAVISQKPSRDICQRGTSLTIQCQVDSQVTMMFWYRQQPGQSLTLIATANQGSEATYESGFVIDKFPISRPNLTFSTLTVSNMSPEDSSIYLCSVEEGVNQPQHFGDGTRLSIL.

The CDR3 loop reads CASSHFGRVDEQFF. In nucleotides, the CDR3 is TGTGCCAGCAGCCACTTTGGCAGGGTCGATGAGCAGTTCTTC. The chain combines TRBV6-5 with TRBJ2-1; D may be TRBD1 (5 bases). V was clipped by 6 bases and J by 8 bases, with 17 bases between them. There are 14 residues in the CDR3. Germline loops: CDR1 MNHEY, CDR2 SVGAGI.

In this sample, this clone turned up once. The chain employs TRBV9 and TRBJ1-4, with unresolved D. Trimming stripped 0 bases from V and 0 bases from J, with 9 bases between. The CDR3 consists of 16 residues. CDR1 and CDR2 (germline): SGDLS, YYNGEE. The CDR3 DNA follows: TGTGCCAGCAGCGTAGGCCACAAAACAACTAATGAAAAACTGTTTTTT. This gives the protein CASSVGHKTTNEKLFF. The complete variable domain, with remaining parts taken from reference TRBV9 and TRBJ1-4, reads DSGVTQTPKHLITATGQRVTLRCSPRSGDLSVYWYQQSLDQGLQFLIQYYNGEERAKGNILERFSAQQFPDLHSELNLSSLELGDSALYFCASSVGHKTTNEKLFFGSGTQLSVL.

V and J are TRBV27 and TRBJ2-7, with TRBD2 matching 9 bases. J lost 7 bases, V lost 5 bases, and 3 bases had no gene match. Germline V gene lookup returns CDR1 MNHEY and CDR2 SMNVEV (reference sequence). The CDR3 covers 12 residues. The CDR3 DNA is TGTGCCAGCAGTGCGACTAGCGGAGAGCAGTACTTC. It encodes CASSATSGEQYF.

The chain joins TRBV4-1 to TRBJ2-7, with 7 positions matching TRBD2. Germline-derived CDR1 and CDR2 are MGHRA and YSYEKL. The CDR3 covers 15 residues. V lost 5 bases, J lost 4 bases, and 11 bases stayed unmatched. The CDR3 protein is CASSINVAGAYEQYF. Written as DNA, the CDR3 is TGCGCCAGCAGCATCAACGTGGCGGGAGCTTACGAGCAGTACTTC.

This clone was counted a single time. CDR3 region: CATQGFGYERTTYEQYF. The DNA for the CDR3 is TGTGCTACCCAAGGGTTTGGCTACGAGCGGACCACCTACGAGCAGTACTTC. The chain carries TRBV28 and TRBJ2-7, with a possible D match to TRBD2 (5 bases). The CDR3 is 17 amino acids. Looked up from germline, CDR1 is MDHEN and CDR2 is SYDVKM.

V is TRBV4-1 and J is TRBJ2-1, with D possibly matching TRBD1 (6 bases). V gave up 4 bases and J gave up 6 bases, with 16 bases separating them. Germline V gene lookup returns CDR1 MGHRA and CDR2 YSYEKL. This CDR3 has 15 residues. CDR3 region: CASSRPGQELNEQFF. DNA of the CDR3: TGCGCCAGCAGCCGACCGGGACAAGAGCTCAATGAGCAGTTCTTC.

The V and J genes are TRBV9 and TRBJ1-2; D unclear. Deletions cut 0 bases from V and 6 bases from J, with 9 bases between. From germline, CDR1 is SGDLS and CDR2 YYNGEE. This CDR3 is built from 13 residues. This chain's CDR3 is CASSVVSGNGYTF. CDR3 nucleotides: TGTGCCAGCAGCGTAGTTTCAGGAAATGGCTACACCTTC.

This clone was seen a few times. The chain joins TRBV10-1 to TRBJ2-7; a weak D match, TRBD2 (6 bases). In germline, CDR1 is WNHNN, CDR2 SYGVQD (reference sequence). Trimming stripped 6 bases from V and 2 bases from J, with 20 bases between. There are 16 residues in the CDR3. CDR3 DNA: TGCGCCAGCAGCGCGGGGAGTAGTACAAGACCCTACGAGCAGTACTTC. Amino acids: CASSAGSSTRPYEQYF.

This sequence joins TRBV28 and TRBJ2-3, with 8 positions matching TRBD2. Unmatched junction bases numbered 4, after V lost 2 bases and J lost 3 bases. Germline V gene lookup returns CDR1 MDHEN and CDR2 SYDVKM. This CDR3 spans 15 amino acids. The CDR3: CASSLEIAGTDTQYF. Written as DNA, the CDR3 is TGTGCCAGCAGTTTAGAGATAGCGGGAACAGATACGCAGTATTTT.

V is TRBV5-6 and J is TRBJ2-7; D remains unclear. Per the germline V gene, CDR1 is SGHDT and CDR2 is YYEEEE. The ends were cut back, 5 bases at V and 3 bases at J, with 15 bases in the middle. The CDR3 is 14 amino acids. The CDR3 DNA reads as TGTGCCAGCAGTCATGACGGGCCATACTACGAGCAGTACTTC. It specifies CASSHDGPYYEQYF.

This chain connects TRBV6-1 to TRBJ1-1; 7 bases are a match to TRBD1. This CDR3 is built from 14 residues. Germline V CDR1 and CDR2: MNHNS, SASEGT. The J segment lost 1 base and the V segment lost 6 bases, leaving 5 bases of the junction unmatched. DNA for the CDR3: TGTGCCAGCAGCTCAGGGGGGGAGAACACTGAAGCTTTCTTT. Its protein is CASSSGGENTEAFF.

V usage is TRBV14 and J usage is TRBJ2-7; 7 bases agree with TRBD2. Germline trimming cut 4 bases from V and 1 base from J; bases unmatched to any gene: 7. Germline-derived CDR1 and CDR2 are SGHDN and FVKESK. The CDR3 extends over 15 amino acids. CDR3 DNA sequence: TGTGCCAGCAGCCCCCTGCGCGGGAGTTCCTACGAGCAGTACTTC. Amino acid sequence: CASSPLRGSSYEQYF.

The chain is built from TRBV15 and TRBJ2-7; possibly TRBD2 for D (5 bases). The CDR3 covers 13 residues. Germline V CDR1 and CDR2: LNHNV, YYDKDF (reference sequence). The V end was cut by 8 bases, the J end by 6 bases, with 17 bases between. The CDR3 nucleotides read TGTGCCACCCAGAGGTCGAATGAGGGCGAGCAGTACTTC. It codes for CATQRSNEGEQYF.

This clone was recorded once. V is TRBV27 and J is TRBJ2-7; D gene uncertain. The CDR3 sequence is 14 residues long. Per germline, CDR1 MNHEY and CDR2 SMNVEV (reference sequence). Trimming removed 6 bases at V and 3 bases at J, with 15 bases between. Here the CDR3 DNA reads TGTGCCAGCAGATTTATTGGGGAAATCTACGAGCAGTACTTC. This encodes CASRFIGEIYEQYF.

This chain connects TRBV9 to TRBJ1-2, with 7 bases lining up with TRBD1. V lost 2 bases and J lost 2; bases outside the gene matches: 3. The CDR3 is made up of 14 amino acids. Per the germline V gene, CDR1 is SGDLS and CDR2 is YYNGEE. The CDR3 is CASSVTTGNYGYTF. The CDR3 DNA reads TGTGCCAGCAGCGTCACGACAGGGAACTATGGCTACACCTTC.

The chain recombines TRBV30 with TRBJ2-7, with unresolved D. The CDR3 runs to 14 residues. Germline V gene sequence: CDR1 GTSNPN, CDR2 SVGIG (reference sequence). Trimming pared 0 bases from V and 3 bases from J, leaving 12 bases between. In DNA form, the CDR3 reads TGTGCCTGGAGTGTAGCTCAGGCCGGCTACGAGCAGTACTTC. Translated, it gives CAWSVAQAGYEQYF.

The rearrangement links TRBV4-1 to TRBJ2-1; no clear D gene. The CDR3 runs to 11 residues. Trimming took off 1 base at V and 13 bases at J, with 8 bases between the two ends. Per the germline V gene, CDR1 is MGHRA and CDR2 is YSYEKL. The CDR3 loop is CASSQGPLQFF. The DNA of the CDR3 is TGCGCCAGCAGCCAAGGCCCGCTCCAGTTCTTC.

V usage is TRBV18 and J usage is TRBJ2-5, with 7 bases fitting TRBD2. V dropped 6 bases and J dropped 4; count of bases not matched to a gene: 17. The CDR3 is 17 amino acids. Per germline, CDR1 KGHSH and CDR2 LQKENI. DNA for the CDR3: TGTGCCAGCTCCCCCACTGGACTAGACTTTGTTTTAGAGACCCAGTACTTC. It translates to CASSPTGLDFVLETQYF.

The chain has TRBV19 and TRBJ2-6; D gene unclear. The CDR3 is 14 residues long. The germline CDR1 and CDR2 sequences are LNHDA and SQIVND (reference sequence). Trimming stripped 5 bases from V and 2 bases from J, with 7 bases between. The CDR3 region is CASSPSTGANVLTF. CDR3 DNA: TGTGCCAGTAGTCCCTCCACTGGGGCCAACGTCCTGACTTTC.

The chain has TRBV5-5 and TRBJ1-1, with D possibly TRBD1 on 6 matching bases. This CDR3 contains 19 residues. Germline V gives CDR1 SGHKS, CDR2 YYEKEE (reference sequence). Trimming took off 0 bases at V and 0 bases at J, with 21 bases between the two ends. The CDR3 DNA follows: TGTGCCAGCAGCTTGGCCGTGGGACATGCTTTTGTCATGAACACTGAAGCTTTCTTT. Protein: CASSLAVGHAFVMNTEAFF. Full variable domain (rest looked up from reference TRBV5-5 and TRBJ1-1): DAGVTQSPTHLIKTRGQQVTLRCSPISGHKSVSWYQQVLGQGPQFIFQYYEKEERGRGNFPDRFSARQFPNYSSELNVNALLLGDSALYLCASSLAVGHAFVMNTEAFFGQGTRLTVV.

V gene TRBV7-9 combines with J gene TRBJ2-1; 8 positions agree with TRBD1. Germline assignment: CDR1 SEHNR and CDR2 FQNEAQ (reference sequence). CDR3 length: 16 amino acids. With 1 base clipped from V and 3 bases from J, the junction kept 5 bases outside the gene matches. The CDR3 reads CASSLEPTGVYNEQFF. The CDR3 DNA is TGTGCCAGCAGCTTAGAACCGACAGGGGTCTACAATGAGCAGTTCTTC.

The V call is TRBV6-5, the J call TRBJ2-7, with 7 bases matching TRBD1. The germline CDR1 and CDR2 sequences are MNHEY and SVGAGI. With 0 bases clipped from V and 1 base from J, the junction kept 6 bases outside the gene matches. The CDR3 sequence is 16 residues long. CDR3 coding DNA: TGTGCCAGCAGTTACTCGACAGGGCCTCGATCCTACGAGCAGTACTTC. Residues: CASSYSTGPRSYEQYF.